This is a list of T cell receptor beta chains from one sample in a study of blood T cell repertoires in COVID-19. The method was immunoSEQ multiplex PCR; TCRdb's version includes in-frame clones alone and lacks a portion of them. This table holds about 200,000 clones, around 81% found once. The specimen was PBMCs or T cells enriched from blood (not recorded which). All receptors come from a middle-aged man who had recovered from COVID-19. The CDR3 runs from the conserved cysteine through the conserved F or W.

V gene	J gene	CDR3 protein
TRBV27	TRBJ1-1	CASSTYRDRGFPAFF
TRBV27	TRBJ1-2	CASRPLGGASGYGYTF
TRBV5-1	TRBJ1-1	CASSLAWTGTHTEAFF
TRBV11-3	TRBJ2-1	CASSLGQGSYNEQFF
TRBV19	TRBJ1-1	CASSLRQGMGNTEAFF
TRBV5-1	TRBJ1-3	CASSVVSGNTIYF
TRBV27	TRBJ1-3	CASSPRGWTSSGNTIYF
TRBV18	TRBJ1-5	CASSPGQGYQPQHF
TRBV19	TRBJ1-5	CASSMEGRGNQPQHF
TRBV28	TRBJ1-5	CASSTWRTGGGSQPQHF
TRBV14	TRBJ2-5	CASSLRLVETQYF
TRBV2	TRBJ1-1	CASSNLGQPEAFF
TRBV7-9	TRBJ1-5	CASSSRPDRGMPQHF
TRBV5-1	TRBJ1-2	CASTVGTAEYGYTF
TRBV5-1	TRBJ1-1	CASTNAGGKTEAFF
TRBV10-3	TRBJ1-2	CAISRGDYGYTF
TRBV24-1	TRBJ2-2	CATSDFDRKNTGELFF
TRBV19	TRBJ1-5	CASMTDAYSNQPQHF
TRBV4-1	TRBJ2-7	CASSQEGTGIYEQYF
TRBV21-1	TRBJ2-7	CASSKMEGQGVYEQYF
TRBV4-2	TRBJ2-7	CASSQEGQVFYEQYF
TRBV5-6	TRBJ2-7	CASSPRGLGYEQYF
TRBV6-4	TRBJ1-1	CASSDSRGAEAFF
TRBV5-1	TRBJ2-7	CASSLDNYEQYF
TRBV30	TRBJ1-3	CAWTSPARGQGNTIYF
TRBV7-2	TRBJ1-2	CASGPTVNYGYTF
TRBV4-1	TRBJ2-5	CASSYRWGQLQETQYF
TRBV5-5	TRBJ1-2	CASSPGDGDYGYTF
TRBV3-1/TRBV3-2	TRBJ2-5	CASSQDPSGGARETQYF
TRBV12-3/TRBV12-4	TRBJ2-1	CASSFIGRGAQFF
TRBV19	TRBJ1-5	CASSSDRLNQPQHF
TRBV24-1	TRBJ2-1	CATSDSPQGIGNEQFF
TRBV6-4	TRBJ2-5	CASSDSVGEETQYF
TRBV7-2	TRBJ1-2	CASSFGDRARGYTF
TRBV30	TRBJ1-4	CAWSSQTATNEKLFF
TRBV28	TRBJ1-6	CASTQNDSPLHF
TRBV11-2	TRBJ1-4	CASSLDPIEGTGGKLFF
TRBV9	TRBJ1-2	CASSVGQGAPGYTF
TRBV5-8	TRBJ1-2	CASSRRTPTNYGYTF
TRBV2	TRBJ1-6	CASSSGTAYNSPLHF
TRBV7-3	TRBJ2-5	CASSPPPGSPKTQYF
TRBV3-1/TRBV3-2	TRBJ1-6	CASSHLGAGNSPLHF
TRBV4-1	TRBJ1-3	CASSQDSGGRANTIYF
TRBV19	TRBJ1-4	CASSTRQGAAEKLFF
TRBV5-5	TRBJ2-7	CASSPGYSLTNEQYF
TRBV29-1	TRBJ1-1	CSVPGGEGPEAFF
TRBV27	TRBJ2-1	CASSPRRLAGARGLSYEQFF
TRBV10-3	TRBJ2-1	CATQTRLNEQFF
TRBV11-2	TRBJ2-2	CASSFIGTGRTGELFF